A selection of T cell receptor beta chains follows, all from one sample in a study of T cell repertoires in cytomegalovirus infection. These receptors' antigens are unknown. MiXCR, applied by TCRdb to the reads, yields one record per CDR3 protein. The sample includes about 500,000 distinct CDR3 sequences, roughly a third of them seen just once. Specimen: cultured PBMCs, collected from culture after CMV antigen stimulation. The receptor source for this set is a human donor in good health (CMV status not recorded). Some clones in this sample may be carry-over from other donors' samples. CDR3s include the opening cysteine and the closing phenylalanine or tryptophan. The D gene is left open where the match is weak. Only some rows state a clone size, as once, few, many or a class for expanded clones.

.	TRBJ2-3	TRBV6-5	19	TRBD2	CASSYSGASGGRGTDTQYF	TGTGCCAGCAGTTACTCCGGGGCTAGCGGAGGTAGGGGCACAGATACGCAGTATTTT
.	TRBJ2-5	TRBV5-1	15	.	CASSLADSEQETQYF	TGCGCCAGCAGCTTGGCCGACAGCGAACAAGAGACCCAGTACTTC
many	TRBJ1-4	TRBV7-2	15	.	CASSLTERANEKLFF	TGTGCCAGCAGCTTAACCGAAAGGGCGAATGAAAAACTGTTTTTT
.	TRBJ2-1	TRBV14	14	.	CASSHGYSYNEQFF	TGTGCCAGCAGCCACGGCTACTCCTACAATGAGCAGTTCTTC
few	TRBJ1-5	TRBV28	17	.	CASSPRQGSYSNQPQHF	TGTGCCAGCAGTCCCCGGCAGGGGTCTTATAGCAATCAGCCCCAGCATTTT
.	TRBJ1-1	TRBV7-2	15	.	CASSLGLGLNTEAFF	TGTGCCAGCAGCTTGGGGTTGGGGCTGAACACTGAAGCTTTCTTT
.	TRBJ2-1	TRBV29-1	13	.	CSVEPRARDEQFF	TGCAGCGTCGAACCAAGGGCACGGGATGAGCAGTTCTTC
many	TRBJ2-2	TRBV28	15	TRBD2	CASSSGLANTGELFF	TGTGCCAGCAGTTCGGGACTAGCGAACACCGGGGAGCTGTTTTTT
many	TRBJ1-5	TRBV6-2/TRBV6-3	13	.	CASSYGGNQPQHF	TGTGCCAGCAGTTACGGAGGCAATCAGCCCCAGCATTTT
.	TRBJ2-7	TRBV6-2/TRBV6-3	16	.	CATGIFNTGIPYEQYF	TGTGCCACCGGGATTTTTAATACAGGGATCCCCTACGAGCAGTACTTC
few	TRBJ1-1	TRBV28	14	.	CASSFGGSDPEAFF	TGTGCCAGCAGTTTCGGGGGGAGCGACCCTGAAGCTTTCTTT
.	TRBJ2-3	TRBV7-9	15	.	CATGVMEGLTDTQYF	TGTGCCACCGGTGTAATGGAGGGATTGACAGATACGCAGTATTTT
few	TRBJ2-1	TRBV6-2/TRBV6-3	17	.	CASSYSSPRSMGYEQFF	TGTGCCAGCAGTTACTCCTCGCCCCGCTCTATGGGATATGAGCAGTTCTTC
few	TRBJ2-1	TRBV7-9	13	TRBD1	CASRSTGNNEQFF	TGTGCCAGTCGATCGACAGGGAACAATGAGCAGTTCTTC
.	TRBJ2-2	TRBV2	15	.	CASTAVETNTGELFF	TGTGCCAGCACCGCGGTAGAGACCAACACCGGGGAGCTGTTTTTT
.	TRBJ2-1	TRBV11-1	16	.	CASSRGGAGFYNEQFF	TGTGCCAGCAGCCGAGGTGGGGCGGGGTTCTACAATGAGCAGTTCTTC
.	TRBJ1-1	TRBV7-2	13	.	CASSLVWGNEAFF	TGTGCCAGCAGCTTGGTCTGGGGGAATGAAGCTTTCTTT
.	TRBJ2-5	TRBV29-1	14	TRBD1	CSVDRQGPPETQYF	TGCAGCGTTGACAGACAGGGTCCCCCAGAGACCCAGTACTTC
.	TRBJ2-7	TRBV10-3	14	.	CAISDRVIEGEQYF	TGTGCCATCAGTGACAGGGTCATCGAAGGCGAGCAGTACTTC
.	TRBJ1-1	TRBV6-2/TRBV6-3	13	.	CASSSRSLPEAFF	TGTGCCAGCAGTTCCAGGTCTCTCCCTGAAGCTTTCTTT
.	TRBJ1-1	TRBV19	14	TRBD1	CASSMTDRATEACF	TGTGCCAGTAGTATGACGGACAGGGCGACTGAAGCTTGCTTT
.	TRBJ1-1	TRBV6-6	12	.	CASSGQRERAFF	TGTGCCAGCAGTGGACAGAGAGAACGGGCTTTCTTT
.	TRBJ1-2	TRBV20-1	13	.	CSASPTDLYGYTF	TGCAGTGCCAGTCCGACGGACCTCTATGGCTACACCTTC
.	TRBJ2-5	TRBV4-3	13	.	CASSQGPEETQYF	TGCGCCAGCAGCCAAGGGCCCGAAGAGACCCAGTACTTC
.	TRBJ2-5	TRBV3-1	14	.	CASSPMSGQKTQYF	TGTGCCAGCAGCCCGATGAGCGGCCAGAAGACCCAGTACTTC
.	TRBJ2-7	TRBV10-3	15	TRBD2	CAIQSRLAGVDEQYF	TGTGCCATCCAGAGCCGGCTAGCGGGAGTTGACGAGCAGTACTTC
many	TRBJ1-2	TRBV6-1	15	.	CASSEARPGLYGYTF	TGTGCCAGCAGTGAAGCGCGCCCGGGATTATATGGCTACACCTTC
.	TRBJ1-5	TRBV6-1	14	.	CASRPAGSNQPQHF	TGTGCCAGCAGGCCTGCAGGGTCCAATCAGCCCCAGCATTTT
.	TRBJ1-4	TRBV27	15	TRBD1	CASSLRQGLNEKLFF	TGTGCCAGCAGTCTTCGACAGGGGCTAAATGAAAAACTGTTTTTT
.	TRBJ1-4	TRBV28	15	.	CASSLPTATNEKLFF	TGTGCCAGCAGTTTACCGACAGCAACTAATGAAAAACTGTTTTTT
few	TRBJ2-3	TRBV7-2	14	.	CASSNRQSTDTQYF	TGTGCCAGCAGTAATCGGCAGTCCACAGATACGCAGTATTTT
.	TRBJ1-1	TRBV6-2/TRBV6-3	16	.	CASSYSSTSKTTEAFF	TGTGCCAGCAGTTACAGCTCGACCTCGAAAACGACTGAAGCTTTCTTT
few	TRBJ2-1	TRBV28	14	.	CASSLLGRYNEQFF	TGTGCCAGCAGTTTATTGGGCCGGTACAATGAGCAGTTCTTC